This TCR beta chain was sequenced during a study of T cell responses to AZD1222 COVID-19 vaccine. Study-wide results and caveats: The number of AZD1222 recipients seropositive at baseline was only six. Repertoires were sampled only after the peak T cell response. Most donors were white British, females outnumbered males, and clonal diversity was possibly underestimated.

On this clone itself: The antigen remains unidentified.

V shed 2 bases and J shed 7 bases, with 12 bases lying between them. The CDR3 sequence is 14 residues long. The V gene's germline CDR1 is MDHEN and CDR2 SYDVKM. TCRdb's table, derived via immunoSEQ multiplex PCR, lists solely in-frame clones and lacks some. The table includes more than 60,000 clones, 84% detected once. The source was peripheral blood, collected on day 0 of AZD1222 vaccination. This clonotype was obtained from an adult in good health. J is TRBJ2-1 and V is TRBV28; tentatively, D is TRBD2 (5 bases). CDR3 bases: TGTGCCAGCAGTTTACTAGCCAGAAGAAATGAGCAGTTCTTC. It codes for CASSLLARRNEQFF. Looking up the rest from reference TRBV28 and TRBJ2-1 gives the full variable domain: DVKVTQSSRYLVKRTGEKVFLECVQDMDHENMFWYRQDPGLGLRLIYFSYDVKMKEKGDIPEGYSVSREKKERFSLILESASTNQTSMYLCASSLLARRNEQFFGPGTRLTVL.